This is a list of T cell receptor beta chains from one sample in a study of immune evolution from preneoplasia to lung adenocarcinoma. Libraries were prepared by immunoSEQ multiplex PCR; TCRdb keeps only in-frame clonotypes and omits some of them. The profile shows roughly 7,900 clones, 78% of them singletons. The sequenced sample was FFPE adjacent normal lung tissue. All receptors derive from an older person with lung adenocarcinoma. Each CDR3 is given with its conserved first and last residue. A D gene is named only where the DNA matches it firmly. Only some rows state a clone size, as once, few, many or a class for expanded clones.

clone_size j_call v_call d_call cdr3_nt cdr3_aa
NA TRBJ2-6 TRBV2 NA TGTGCCAGCGGGGGTTCTAGTGGGGCCAACGTCCTGACTTTC CASGGSSGANVLTF
NA TRBJ2-7 TRBV4-2 TRBD1 TGTGCCAGCAGCCAAGTTGAAGGGGGCGTATACGAGCAGTACTTC CASSQVEGGVYEQYF
NA TRBJ1-1 TRBV9 NA TGTGCCAGCAGCGTCCGAGGGCAGGGCACTGAAGCTTTCTTT CASSVRGQGTEAFF
once TRBJ2-7 TRBV2 NA TGTGCCAGCAGTGAATCGGGGCGCACCTACGAGCAGTACTTC CASSESGRTYEQYF
NA TRBJ2-7 TRBV12-5 NA TGTGCTAGTGGTTTGGTACCGCCTTCCCGCTACGAGCAGTACTTC CASGLVPPSRYEQYF
NA TRBJ2-7 TRBV30 TRBD1 TGTTCCTATGGGACAGCCTGGGATTACTACGAGCAGTACTTC CSYGTAWDYYEQYF
NA TRBJ2-3 TRBV7-8 TRBD2 TGTGCCAGCAGCCCCCGGACTAGCGGGAACACAGATACGCAGTATTTT CASSPRTSGNTDTQYF
NA TRBJ1-6 TRBV4-2 TRBD1 TGTGCCAGCAGCCAAGATGAAGGCAGGGGGCGAAATTCACCCCTCCACTTT CASSQDEGRGRNSPLHF
NA TRBJ2-4 TRBV29-1 NA TGCAGCGTCTTTTGGATAGCCAAAAACATTCAGTACTTC CSVFWIAKNIQYF
NA TRBJ2-7 TRBV19 TRBD2 TGTGCCAGTAGTTGGACTAGCGGGAGAGGTGAGCAGTACTTC CASSWTSGRGEQYF
NA TRBJ2-3 TRBV7-9 NA TGTGCCAGCAGCGTGCGAGTCGCGACAGATCACACAGATACGCAGTATTTT CASSVRVATDHTDTQYF
NA TRBJ1-1 TRBV29-1 NA TGCAGCGGGGGACAGAACACTGAAGCTTTCTTT CSGGQNTEAFF
NA TRBJ1-5 TRBV30 NA TGTGCCTGGAGTGTAGGGCTTAGATTAACGAGCAATCAGCCCCAGCATTTT CAWSVGLRLTSNQPQHF
NA TRBJ2-6 TRBV18 TRBD2 TGTGCCAGCTCCGGGGGGAATGTTGGGGCCAACGTCCTGACTTTC CASSGGNVGANVLTF
NA TRBJ1-6 TRBV2 NA TGTGCCAGCAGTGGCCTCTATTCACCCCTCCACTTT CASSGLYSPLHF
NA TRBJ2-3 TRBV5-1 NA TGCGCCAGCAGCTTGGGGGGGTTCTCAGATACGCAGTATTTT CASSLGGFSDTQYF
NA TRBJ2-7 TRBV6-1 TRBD2 TGTGCCAGCAGTGAACGACTAGCGAGTTTCGCCGAGCAGTACTTC CASSERLASFAEQYF
NA TRBJ1-1 TRBV5-1 NA TGCGCCAGCAGCTCCTCCGGGGGGAACACTGAAGCTTTCTTT CASSSSGGNTEAFF
few TRBJ2-1 TRBV20-1 NA TGCAGTGGGTTAGGCAATGAGCAGTTCTTC CSGLGNEQFF
NA TRBJ2-3 TRBV4-1 NA TGCGCCAGCAGCCAAGAATCTCGCCTGTCTCATTCAGATACGCAGTATTTT CASSQESRLSHSDTQYF
NA TRBJ2-5 TRBV7-7 NA TGTGCTAGCACCACAGGGACTCAAGAGACCCAGTACTTC CASTTGTQETQYF
once TRBJ2-1 TRBV9 NA TGTGCCAGCAGCGTTAATATAAGGGATGAGCAGTTCTTC CASSVNIRDEQFF
NA TRBJ2-1 TRBV6-6 NA TGTGCCAGCAGTTACTCAAGCAGTTACAATGAGCAGTTCTTC CASSYSSSYNEQFF
NA TRBJ1-5 TRBV4-1 NA TGCGCCAGCAGCCAAGAGGTCGGCAATAGCAATCAGCCCCAGCATTTT CASSQEVGNSNQPQHF
once TRBJ2-2 TRBV7-2 NA TGTGCCAGCAGCTCATCCCGGGGCTTTGCCGGGGAGCTGTTTTTT CASSSSRGFAGELFF
NA TRBJ1-1 TRBV11-2 NA TGTGCCAGCAGCCTATCCGCGAGGGGCACTGAAGCTTTCTTT CASSLSARGTEAFF
NA TRBJ1-2 TRBV29-1 NA TGCAGCGGCCGGGACCTCTTCTATGGCTACACCTTC CSGRDLFYGYTF
medium-sized TRBJ2-1 TRBV11-3 TRBD2 TGTGCCAGCAGCTTATTAGCGGGAGTGAACAATGAGCAGTTCTTC CASSLLAGVNNEQFF
once TRBJ2-5 TRBV5-1 TRBD2 TGCGCCAGCAGCTCCAGACTAGCGGGAACGGAGACCCAGTACTTC CASSSRLAGTETQYF
NA TRBJ2-3 TRBV13 NA TGTGCCAGCAGCTTATTACGCGGCAGTAAGGCAGATACGCAGTATTTT CASSLLRGSKADTQYF
NA TRBJ1-3 TRBV30 NA TGTGCCTGGAATCCGAGATCAGGAAACACCATATATTTT CAWNPRSGNTIYF
NA TRBJ2-5 TRBV19 TRBD1 TGTGCCAGTAGTATAGCCTTCAGGGGGCCGGAGACCCAGTACTTC CASSIAFRGPETQYF
NA TRBJ2-5 TRBV4-1 NA TGCGCCAGCAGCCAAGTCCTAGAGACAGGAAGAGAGACCCAGTACTTC CASSQVLETGRETQYF
once TRBJ2-7 TRBV30 TRBD1 TGTGCCTGGAGTTCCGGACAGGGGCGCGAGCAGTACTTC CAWSSGQGREQYF
NA TRBJ1-1 TRBV30 NA TGTGCCTGGAGTGTAATGGGTCAGACTGAAGCTTTCTTT CAWSVMGQTEAFF
NA TRBJ1-5 TRBV11-2 NA TGTGCCAGCAGTTTAGGGTATACGGGCAATCAGCCCCAGCATTTT CASSLGYTGNQPQHF
NA TRBJ2-2 TRBV14 NA TGTGCCAGCAGCCAGGCTCCCGGGGAGCTGTTTTTT CASSQAPGELFF
once TRBJ1-4 TRBV25-1 TRBD1 TGTGCCAGCAGTGTCGCTCACAGGGGGCAGACTAATGAAAAACTGTTTTTT CASSVAHRGQTNEKLFF
few TRBJ2-7 TRBV7-3 NA TGTGCCAGCAGCTCGGGACTCATACCCTACGAGCAGTACTTC CASSSGLIPYEQYF
NA TRBJ2-5 TRBV6-5 NA TGTGCCAGCTCCTCCCCCAGGACGGAAGAGACCCAGTACTTC CASSSPRTEETQYF
NA TRBJ2-7 TRBV6-5 NA TGTGCCAGCAGTTATTCTTGGACAGCCTACGAGCAGTACTTC CASSYSWTAYEQYF
NA TRBJ2-5 TRBV7-9 NA TGTGCCAGCAGCTCGCCGGTAGAACAGACCCAGTACTTC CASSSPVEQTQYF
NA TRBJ1-1 TRBV5-3 NA TGTGCCAGAAGCTCGGGACAACAGGAGATTACCACTGAAGCTTTCTTT CARSSGQQEITTEAFF
NA TRBJ2-3 TRBV30 TRBD2 TGTGCCTGGAGTGTCCCAGCGGGAGGTACAGATACGCAGTATTTT CAWSVPAGGTDTQYF
NA TRBJ1-5 TRBV18 NA TGTGCCAGCTCAGGTGGGTCCGGGCAGCCCCAGCATTTT CASSGGSGQPQHF
few TRBJ2-5 TRBV5-1 TRBD1 TGCGCCAGCAGCCCGGGACAGAGGGCCCAAGAGACCCAGTACTTC CASSPGQRAQETQYF
NA TRBJ2-5 TRBV19 TRBD2 TGTGCCAGTAGTCCCCGAGTAGCGGGGGGGATACAAGAGACCCAGTACTTC CASSPRVAGGIQETQYF
NA TRBJ1-1 TRBV5-4 NA TGTGCCAGCAGCTTTGGACAGTTGAACACTGAAGCTTTCTTT CASSFGQLNTEAFF
once TRBJ2-5 TRBV13 NA TGTGCCAGCAGCTTAGGCCGGTGGGGCTGGGGCCAAGAGACCCAGTACTTC CASSLGRWGWGQETQYF
NA TRBJ2-3 TRBV29-1 TRBD2 TGCAGCGTTGAAAGGACTAGCAGCACAGATACGCAGTATTTT CSVERTSSTDTQYF
NA TRBJ1-1 TRBV10-2 TRBD1 TGCGCCAGCGGACGGACAGGGAACACTGAAGCTTTCTTT CASGRTGNTEAFF
NA TRBJ2-2 TRBV30 NA TGTGCCTGGAGTATGTCAGGGTCCGGGGAGCTGTTTTTT CAWSMSGSGELFF
NA TRBJ2-1 TRBV11-3 NA TGTGCCAGCAGCTTAGAAGGCTATACTGACAATGAGCAGTTCTTC CASSLEGYTDNEQFF
NA TRBJ2-2 TRBV5-1 TRBD2 TGCGCCAGCAGCTGGCGACTAGCGGGGGCAAACACCGGGGAGCTGTTTTTT CASSWRLAGANTGELFF
NA TRBJ2-2 TRBV9 NA TGTGCCAGCAGCGTTTTACAGGGCAAGGCCGGGGAGCTGTTTTTT CASSVLQGKAGELFF
few TRBJ1-1 TRBV11-1 NA TGTGCCAGCAGCGCCCAAGGGAACACTGAAGCTTTCTTT CASSAQGNTEAFF
NA TRBJ2-2 TRBV5-1 NA TGCGCCAGCAGCCCCCAGGGACTTGACACCGGGGAGCTGTTTTTT CASSPQGLDTGELFF
NA TRBJ2-7 TRBV4-1 NA TGCGCCAGCAGCCACAGGACAGCCCCCCAACCAAGCTCCTACGAGCAGTACTTC CASSHRTAPQPSSYEQYF
NA TRBJ2-6 TRBV5-5 NA TGTGCCAGCAGTCTTAGCGGCTCTGGGGCCAACGTCCTGACTTTC CASSLSGSGANVLTF